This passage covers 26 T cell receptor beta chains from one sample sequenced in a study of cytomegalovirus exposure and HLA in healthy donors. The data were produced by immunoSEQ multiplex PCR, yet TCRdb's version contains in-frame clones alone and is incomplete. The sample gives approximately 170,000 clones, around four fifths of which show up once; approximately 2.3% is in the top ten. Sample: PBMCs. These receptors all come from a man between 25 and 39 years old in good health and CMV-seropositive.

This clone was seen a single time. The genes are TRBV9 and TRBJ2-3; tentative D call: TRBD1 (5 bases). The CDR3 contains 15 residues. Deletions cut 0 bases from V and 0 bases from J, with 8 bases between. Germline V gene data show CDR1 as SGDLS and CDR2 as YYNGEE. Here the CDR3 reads CASSVASGSTDTQYF. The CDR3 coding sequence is TGTGCCAGCAGCGTAGCTTCAGGGAGCACAGATACGCAGTATTTT.

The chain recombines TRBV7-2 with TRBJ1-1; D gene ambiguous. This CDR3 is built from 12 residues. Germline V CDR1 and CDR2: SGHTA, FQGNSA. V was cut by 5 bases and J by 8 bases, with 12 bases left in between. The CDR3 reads CASSPRRGEAFF. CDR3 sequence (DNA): TGTGCCAGCAGCCCGCGTCGAGGGGAAGCTTTCTTT.

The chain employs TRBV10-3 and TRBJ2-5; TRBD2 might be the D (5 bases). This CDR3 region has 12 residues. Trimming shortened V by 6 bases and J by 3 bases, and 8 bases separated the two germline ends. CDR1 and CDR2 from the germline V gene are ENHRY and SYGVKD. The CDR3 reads CAIRGREETQYF. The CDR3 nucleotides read TGTGCCATCAGGGGGAGAGAAGAGACCCAGTACTTC.

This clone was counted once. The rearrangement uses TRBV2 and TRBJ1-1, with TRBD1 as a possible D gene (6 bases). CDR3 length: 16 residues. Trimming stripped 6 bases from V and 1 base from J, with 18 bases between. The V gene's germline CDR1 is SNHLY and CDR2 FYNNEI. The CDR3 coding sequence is TGTGCCAGCAGACCCCCGGGACACTCGAGGAACACTGAAGCTTTCTTT. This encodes CASRPPGHSRNTEAFF. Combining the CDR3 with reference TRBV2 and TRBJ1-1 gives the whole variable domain EPEVTQTPSHQVTQMGQEVILRCVPISNHLYFYWYRQILGQKVEFLVSFYNNEISEKSEIFDDQFSVERPDGSNFTLKIRSTKLEDSAMYFCASRPPGHSRNTEAFFGQGTRLTVV.

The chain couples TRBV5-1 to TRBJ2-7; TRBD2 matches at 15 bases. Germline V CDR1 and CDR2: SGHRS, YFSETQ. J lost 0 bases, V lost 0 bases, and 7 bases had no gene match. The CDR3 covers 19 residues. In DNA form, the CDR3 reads TGCGCCAGCAGCTTGGCATCCGGGACTAGCGGGAGGAGCTCCTACGAGCAGTACTTC. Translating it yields CASSLASGTSGRSSYEQYF.

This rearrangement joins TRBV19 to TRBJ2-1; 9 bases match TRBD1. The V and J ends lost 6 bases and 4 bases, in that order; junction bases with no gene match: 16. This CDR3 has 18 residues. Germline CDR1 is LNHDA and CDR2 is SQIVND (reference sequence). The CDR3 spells CASRSIGGGQGNYNEQFF. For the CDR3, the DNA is TGTGCCAGTAGGTCGATAGGGGGTGGACAGGGGAATTACAATGAGCAGTTCTTC.

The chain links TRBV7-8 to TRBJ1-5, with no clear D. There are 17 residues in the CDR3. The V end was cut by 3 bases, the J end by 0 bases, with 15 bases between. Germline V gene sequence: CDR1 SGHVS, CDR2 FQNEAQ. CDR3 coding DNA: TGTGCCAGCAGCTTGCGAGGGTCTCCTACTAGCAATCAGCCCCAGCATTTT. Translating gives CASSLRGSPTSNQPQHF. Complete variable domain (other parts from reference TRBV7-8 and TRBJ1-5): GAGVSQSPRYKVAKRGQDVALRCDPISGHVSLFWYQQALGQGPEFLTYFQNEAQLDKSGLPSDRFFAERPEGSVSTLKIQRTQQEDSAVYLCASSLRGSPTSNQPQHFGDGTRLSIL.

In DNA form, the CDR3 reads TGCGCCAGCAGCCAAGGTATGGAGTGGTATGGCTACACCTTC. It codes for CASSQGMEWYGYTF. This chain links TRBV4-1 with TRBJ1-2, with D unclear. Trimming removed 1 base at V and 5 bases at J, with 11 bases between. CDR1 is MGHRA, CDR2 YSYEKL, per germline. CDR3 length: 14 amino acids.

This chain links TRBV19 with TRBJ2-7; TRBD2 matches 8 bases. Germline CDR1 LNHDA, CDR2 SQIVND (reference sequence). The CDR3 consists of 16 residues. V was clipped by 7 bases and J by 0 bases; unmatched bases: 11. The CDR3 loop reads CASTPGTGGSSYEQYF. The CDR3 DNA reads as TGTGCCAGTACTCCTGGGACGGGGGGGAGCTCCTACGAGCAGTACTTC.

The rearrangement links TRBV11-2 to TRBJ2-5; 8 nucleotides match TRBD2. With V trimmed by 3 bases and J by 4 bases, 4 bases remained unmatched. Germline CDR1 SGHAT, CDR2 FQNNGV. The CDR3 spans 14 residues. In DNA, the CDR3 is TGTGCCAGCAGCTTTTTCGGGGGGGTAGAGACCCAGTACTTC. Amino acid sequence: CASSFFGGVETQYF.

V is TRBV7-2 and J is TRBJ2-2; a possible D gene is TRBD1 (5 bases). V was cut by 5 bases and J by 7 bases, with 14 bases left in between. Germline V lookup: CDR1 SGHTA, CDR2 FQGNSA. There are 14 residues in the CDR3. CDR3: CASSPRADSGELFF. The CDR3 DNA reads TGTGCCAGCAGCCCCAGGGCGGATAGCGGGGAGCTGTTTTTT.

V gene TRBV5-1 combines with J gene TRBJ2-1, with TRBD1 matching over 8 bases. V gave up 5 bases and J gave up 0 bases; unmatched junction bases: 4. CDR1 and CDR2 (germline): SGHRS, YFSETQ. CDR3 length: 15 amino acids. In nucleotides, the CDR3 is TGCGCCAGCAGAACAGGGGGGAGCTCCTACAATGAGCAGTTCTTC. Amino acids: CASRTGGSSYNEQFF.

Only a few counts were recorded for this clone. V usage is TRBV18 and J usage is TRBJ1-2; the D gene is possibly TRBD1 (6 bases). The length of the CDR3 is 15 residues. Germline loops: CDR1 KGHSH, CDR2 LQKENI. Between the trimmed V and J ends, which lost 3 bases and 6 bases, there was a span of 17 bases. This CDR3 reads CASSPQQDSWDGYTF. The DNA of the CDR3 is TGTGCCAGCTCACCCCAACAGGACAGCTGGGATGGCTACACCTTC.

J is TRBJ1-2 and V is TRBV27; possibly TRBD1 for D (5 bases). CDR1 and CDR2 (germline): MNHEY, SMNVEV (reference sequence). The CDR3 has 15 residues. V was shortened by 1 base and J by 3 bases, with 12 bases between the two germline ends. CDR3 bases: TGTGCCAGCAGTTTATTGGGGGGTGACTACTATGGCTACACCTTC. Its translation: CASSLLGGDYYGYTF.

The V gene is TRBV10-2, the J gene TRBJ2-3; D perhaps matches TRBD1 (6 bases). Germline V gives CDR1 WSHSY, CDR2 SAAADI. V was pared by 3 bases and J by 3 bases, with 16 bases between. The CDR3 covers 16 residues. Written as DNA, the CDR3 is TGCGCCAGCAGTGACCTATACAGGGTCAGGACAGATACGCAGTATTTT. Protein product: CASSDLYRVRTDTQYF.

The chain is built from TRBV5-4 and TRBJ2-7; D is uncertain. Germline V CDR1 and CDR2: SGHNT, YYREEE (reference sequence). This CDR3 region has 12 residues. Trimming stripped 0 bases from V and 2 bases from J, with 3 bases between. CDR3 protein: CASSLDTYEQYF. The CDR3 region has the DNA TGTGCCAGCAGCTTGGACACCTACGAGCAGTACTTC.

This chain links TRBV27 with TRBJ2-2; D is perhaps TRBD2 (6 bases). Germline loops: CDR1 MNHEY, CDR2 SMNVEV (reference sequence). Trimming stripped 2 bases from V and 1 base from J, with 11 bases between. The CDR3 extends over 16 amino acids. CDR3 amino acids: CASSLGMRGNTGELFF. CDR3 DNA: TGTGCCAGCAGTTTAGGAATGCGGGGGAACACCGGGGAGCTGTTTTTT.

As DNA, the CDR3 is TGTGCCAGCAGCTTAGGTCAGGGGTTAGAGACCCAGTACTTC. Its protein is CASSLGQGLETQYF. The chain recombines TRBV11-2 with TRBJ2-5; tentative D call: TRBD1 (6 bases). Germline V gene sequence: CDR1 SGHAT, CDR2 FQNNGV. This CDR3 contains 14 residues. The V end was cut by 1 base, the J end by 4 bases, with 10 bases between.

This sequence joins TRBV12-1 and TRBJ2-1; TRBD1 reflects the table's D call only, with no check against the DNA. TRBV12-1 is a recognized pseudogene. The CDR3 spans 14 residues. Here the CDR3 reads CASSLGQATYEQFF. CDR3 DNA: TGTGCCAGCAGCTTGGGACAGGCGACGTATGAGCAGTTCTTC.

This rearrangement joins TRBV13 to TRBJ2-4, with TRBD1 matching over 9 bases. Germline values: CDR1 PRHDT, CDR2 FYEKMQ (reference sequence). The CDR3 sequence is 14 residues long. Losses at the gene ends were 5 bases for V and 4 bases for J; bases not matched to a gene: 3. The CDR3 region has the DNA TGTGCCAGCAGCATTGGACAGGGGAAAAACATTCAGTACTTC. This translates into CASSIGQGKNIQYF.

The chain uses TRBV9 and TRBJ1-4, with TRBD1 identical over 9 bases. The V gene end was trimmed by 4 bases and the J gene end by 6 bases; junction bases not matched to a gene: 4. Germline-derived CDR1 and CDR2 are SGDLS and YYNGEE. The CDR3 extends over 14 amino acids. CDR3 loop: CASSPRTGDEKLFF. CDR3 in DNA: TGTGCCAGCAGCCCCCGGACAGGGGATGAAAAACTGTTTTTT.

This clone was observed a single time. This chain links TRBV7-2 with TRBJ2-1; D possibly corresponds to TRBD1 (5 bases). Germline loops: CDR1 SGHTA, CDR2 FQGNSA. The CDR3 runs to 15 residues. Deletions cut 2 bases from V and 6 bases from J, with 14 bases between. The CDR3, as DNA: TGTGCCAGCAGCTTACTACAGGATCGGGTCAATGAGCAGTTCTTC. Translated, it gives CASSLLQDRVNEQFF.

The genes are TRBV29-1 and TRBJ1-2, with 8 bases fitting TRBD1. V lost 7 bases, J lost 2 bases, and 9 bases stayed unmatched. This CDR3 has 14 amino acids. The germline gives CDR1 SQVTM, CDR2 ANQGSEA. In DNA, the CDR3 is TGCAGCGCCTGGACAGGGCGGGGGAACTATGGCTACACCTTC. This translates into CSAWTGRGNYGYTF.

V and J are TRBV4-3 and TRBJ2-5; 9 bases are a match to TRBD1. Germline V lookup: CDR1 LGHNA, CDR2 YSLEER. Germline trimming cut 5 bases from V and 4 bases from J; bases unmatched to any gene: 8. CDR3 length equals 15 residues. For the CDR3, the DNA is TGCGCCAGCAGCTCGGGACAGGGTATCGGAGAGACCCAGTACTTC. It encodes CASSSGQGIGETQYF.

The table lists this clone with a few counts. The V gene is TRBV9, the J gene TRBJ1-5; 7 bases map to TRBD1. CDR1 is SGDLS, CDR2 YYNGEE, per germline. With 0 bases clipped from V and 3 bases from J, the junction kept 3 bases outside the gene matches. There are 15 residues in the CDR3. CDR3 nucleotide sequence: TGTGCCAGCAGCGTAGGGGACAGCTACAATCAGCCCCAGCATTTT. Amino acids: CASSVGDSYNQPQHF.

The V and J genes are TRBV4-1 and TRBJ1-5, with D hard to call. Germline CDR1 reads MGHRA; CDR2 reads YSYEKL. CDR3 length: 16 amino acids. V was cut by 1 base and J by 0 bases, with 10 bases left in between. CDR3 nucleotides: TGCGCCAGCAGCCAAGTGGCGGGGAATAGCAATCAGCCCCAGCATTTT. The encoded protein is CASSQVAGNSNQPQHF.